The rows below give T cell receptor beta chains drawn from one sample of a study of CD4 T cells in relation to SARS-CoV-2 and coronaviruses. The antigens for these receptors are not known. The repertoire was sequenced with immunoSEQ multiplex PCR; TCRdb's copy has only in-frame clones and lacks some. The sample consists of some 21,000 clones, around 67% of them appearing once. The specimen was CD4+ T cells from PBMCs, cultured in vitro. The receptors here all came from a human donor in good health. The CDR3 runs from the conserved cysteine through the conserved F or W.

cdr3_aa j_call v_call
CASSGEQGSTQYF TRBJ2-3 TRBV6-6
CSASRSQNTEAFF TRBJ1-1 TRBV20-1
CASSYSGDREGETQYF TRBJ2-5 TRBV6-5
CASSPAAQGTQYF TRBJ2-3 TRBV18
CASSQFTPEQYF TRBJ2-7 TRBV16
CASSQVVNSNQPQHF TRBJ1-5 TRBV4-3
CASSQGVDYGYTF TRBJ1-2 TRBV3-1/TRBV3-2
CASGTTPNFSGNTIYF TRBJ1-3 TRBV9
CASTRLQPGITIYF TRBJ1-3 TRBV21-1
CAWSVLSGYGYTF TRBJ1-2 TRBV30
CASSQEAVGIYNEQFF TRBJ2-1 TRBV4-2
CASSGARSNEKLFF TRBJ1-4 TRBV6-4
CASSIDVLAGADEQYF TRBJ2-7 TRBV19
CASSEQGAYEQYF TRBJ2-7 TRBV5-4
CASSRLPGQGSNVLTF TRBJ2-6 TRBV7-2
CASSLTEGGATEAFF TRBJ1-1 TRBV11-2
CASSQGGPTGIREKLFF TRBJ1-4 TRBV4-3
CASSSSTGSWASPLHF TRBJ1-6 TRBV7-2
CATLHSGGDEKLFF TRBJ1-4 TRBV6-6
CASSVGEGQTREAFF TRBJ1-1 TRBV9
CASSMIPGQVVNEQFF TRBJ2-1 TRBV19
CASSPQRGAGQPQHF TRBJ1-5 TRBV18
CASSLLHFGAYEQYF TRBJ2-7 TRBV7-2
CASSRGTDSGANVLTF TRBJ2-6 TRBV5-4
CASSQDRENQPQHF TRBJ1-5 TRBV3-1/TRBV3-2
CASKGNGANVLTF TRBJ2-6 TRBV19
CAWAPGGGLYEQYF TRBJ2-7 TRBV30
CASSRSFNEKLFF TRBJ1-4 TRBV4-3
CASSKNSPRQAGGAGNTEAFF TRBJ1-1 TRBV21-1
CASSLSGQEGNTIYF TRBJ1-3 TRBV7-2
CASSLVGYGYTF TRBJ1-2 TRBV7-9
CASSLEAGNNEKLFF TRBJ1-4 TRBV7-6
CASRDQETQYF TRBJ2-5 TRBV2
CASSEPGPLSYNEQFF TRBJ2-1 TRBV25-1
CASSLGGEANYGYTF TRBJ1-2 TRBV7-2
CASSPLQSGTDTQYF TRBJ2-3 TRBV5-1
CASSSNTGPTYEQYF TRBJ2-7 TRBV27
CASSLALGRGATDTQYF TRBJ2-3 TRBV5-1